This T cell receptor (beta chain) was sequenced during a study of blood T cell repertoires in COVID-19. For the study at large: From the United States, Italy and Spain came samples of acute and convalescent COVID-19. From T cells, B-cell-depleted T cells, or PBMCs came the material, which was cDNA or gDNA.

V lost 3 bases, J lost 6 bases, and 7 bases stayed unmatched. Germline V lookup: CDR1 SGHNT, CDR2 YYREEE (reference sequence). This CDR3 contains 15 residues. How the authors handled the data: Amplification from reference gene primers served as the basis for estimated nucleated cell counts. TCRdb's table, derived via immunoSEQ multiplex PCR, lists solely in-frame clones and lacks some. V, J and clone size are taken as reported in that table, and D and trimming were inferred from the DNA itself. The sample contains fewer than 300,000 clones, around 86% of which appear only once. The TCR was taken from a woman aged 55-69 years with active or convalescent COVID-19. The source material was peripheral blood. The rearrangement uses TRBV5-4 and TRBJ2-1, with 9 bases aligning to TRBD1. The CDR3, as DNA: TGTGCCAGCAGCTCAAACAGGGGGCCGGTCAATGAGCAGTTCTTC. Translation gives CASSSNRGPVNEQFF.